The 4 T cell receptor beta chains reported below all come from one sample, sequenced in a study of blood T cell repertoires in COVID-19. The method was immunoSEQ multiplex PCR; TCRdb's version includes in-frame clones alone and lacks a portion of them. The sample shows 100,000 to 140,000 clones, 88% of them seen only once. The sequenced sample consisted of peripheral blood. All receptors come from a man aged 50-60 years with active or convalescent COVID-19.

The chain couples TRBV6-2 or TRBV6-3 to TRBJ2-1; no clear D. CDR1 is MNHEY and CDR2 is SVGEGT in the germline V gene. This CDR3 is built from 12 residues. V dropped 0 bases and J dropped 12 bases, with 9 bases sitting between them. CDR3 amino acids: CASSYSTVLQFF. For the CDR3, the DNA is TGTGCCAGCAGTTACTCCACAGTGCTGCAGTTCTTC.

This sequence joins TRBV18 and TRBJ2-7, with 9 bases lining up with TRBD1. V gave up 3 bases and J gave up 4 bases; unmatched junction bases: 10. Germline V gives CDR1 KGHSH, CDR2 LQKENI. The CDR3 length is 16 residues. CDR3 nucleotides: TGTGCCAGCTCACCTCCCATTGGACAGGGGCAGTACGAGCAGTACTTC. It is translated as CASSPPIGQGQYEQYF.

The rearrangement joins TRBV28 to TRBJ1-2; D call uncertain. CDR3 length: 13 amino acids. The V end lost 5 bases, the J end lost 6 bases, and 13 bases lay between the germline ends. Germline V gene sequence: CDR1 MDHEN, CDR2 SYDVKM. The chain's CDR3 is CASSVNTENGYTF. The CDR3 nucleotides read TGTGCCAGCAGTGTAAATACTGAGAATGGCTACACCTTC.

This rearrangement joins TRBV5-1 to TRBJ2-3; D is perhaps TRBD2 (6 bases). Deletions cut 0 bases from V and 5 bases from J, with 16 bases between. In germline, CDR1 is SGHRS, CDR2 YFSETQ. The CDR3 loop spans 16 amino acids. CDR3 loop: CASSLVTSRVVDTQYF. CDR3 coding DNA: TGCGCCAGCAGCTTGGTGACTAGTAGGGTTGTAGATACGCAGTATTTT.